The table lists the clone carrying this T cell receptor (beta chain) with many counts. Its antigen remains unknown. The data originate from a study of regulatory T cells in long-lasting Graves disease. Study overall: By definition, persistent Graves' disease involved antithyroid drugs for over 5 years alongside positive TSH receptor antibodies. Study findings and constraints: What was studied was peripheral blood only, and not thyroid tissue.

The CDR3 sequence is 14 residues long. The J segment lost 10 bases and the V segment lost 6 bases, leaving 9 bases of the junction unmatched. To make TCR beta libraries, researchers used iRepertoire HTBI primers and Arm-PCR of CDR3 regions. Using its own MiXCR run on the multiplex PCR reads, TCRdb lists one record per CDR3 protein. Of 400,000 to 450,000 distinct CDR3 sequences listed, roughly a quarter are singletons. The time point is: persistent/refractory GD, antithyroid drugs over 5 years with positive TRAb. PBMC RNA was the source of the TCR library. The chain carries TRBV12-3 or TRBV12-4 and TRBJ1-1; TRBD1 agrees at 12 bases. The source of this sequence is a female donor with Graves disease. The sample in question was peripheral blood mononuclear cells (PBMCs), obtained when the disease was refractory, from a patient treated with antithyroid drugs. The CDR3 DNA reads as TGTGCCAGCAGAGCACCGGGACAGGGGGCTTCAGCTTTCTTT. This codes for CASRAPGQGASAFF.